The T cell receptor beta chain under discussion was sequenced for a study of T-cell memory formation after mild COVID-19. Whole-study results and caveats: Among CD4+ contracting clones, most were CM and EM, and CD8+ ones EMRA.

The junction had 14 bases not matched to a gene; V was cut back by 3 bases and J by 0 bases. The germline gives CDR1 SGHTA, CDR2 FQGTGA. The CDR3 covers 20 residues. This clonotype was counted a few times. Its antigen is undetermined. TCRdb fed the 5' RACE reads into MiXCR, producing one record per CDR3 protein. Among roughly 340,000 distinct CDR3 sequences listed, roughly 15% were seen once. Sequences were obtained from PBMCs or a T cell subset sorted from them (not recorded which). The rearrangement links TRBV7-3 to TRBJ2-2; 9 nucleotides agree with TRBD1. This clonotype originated in a man aged 18 to 30 who had mild COVID-19 (a few samples of this study predate the infection). Cell type and time point are not known. The CDR3 protein is CASSFGRDRDYIANTGELFF. The CDR3 DNA reads as TGTGCCAGCAGCTTTGGCCGGGACAGGGATTATATCGCGAACACCGGGGAGCTGTTTTTT.